The sequence of this TCR beta chain was determined in a study of T-cell reconstitution after alpha-beta-depleted transplantation in children. This clonotype was recorded at least ten times. V was pared by 4 bases and J by 3 bases, with 15 bases between. The CDR3 totals 14 residues. Per the germline V gene, CDR1 is SQVTM and CDR2 is ANQGSEA. Construction of the TCRbeta library involved unique molecular identifiers. Using its own MiXCR run on the PCR reads, TCRdb lists one record per CDR3 protein. The profile shows approximately 400,000 distinct CDR3 sequences, approximately 11% of them singletons. The receptor comes from a human donor who donated a stem cell graft to a child with acute myeloid leukemia. The starting material was PBMCs from the stem cell graft donor, obtained from the stem cell graft. The chain joins TRBV29-1 to TRBJ1-1; D remains unclear. The CDR3 reads CSVVSAGPDTEAFF. In DNA, the CDR3 is TGCAGCGTTGTTTCGGCAGGCCCGGACACTGAAGCTTTCTTT.